The entry that follows covers one TCR beta chain sequence. What it binds is not known. These data come from a study of cytomegalovirus exposure and HLA in healthy donors. Study-wide results and limits: Later on, an analysis showed TCR association rates differing by HLA locus, with DRB1 the most and HLA-C the fewest. Cytomegalovirus association was listed for around 170 TCR beta chains. As confirmed in vitro, three CMV-associated chains were specific for CMV antigens.

This CDR3 has 11 amino acids. The ends were cut back, 4 bases at V and 7 bases at J, with 8 bases in the middle. Germline CDR1 is SQVTM and CDR2 is ANQGSEA. Primers for the PCR totalled 60 Vbeta and 13 Jbeta. TCRdb's table, derived via immunoSEQ multiplex PCR, lists solely in-frame clones and lacks some. The sample lists some 100,000 clones, roughly 77% occurring once. The material sequenced was PBMCs. The clonotype originates from a man between 45 and 60 years old in good health and CMV-seropositive. The chain combines TRBV29-1 with TRBJ2-1; tentatively, D is TRBD1 (5 bases). This chain's CDR3 is CSVGQSNEQFF. The CDR3 bases are TGCAGCGTTGGACAGTCTAATGAGCAGTTCTTC.